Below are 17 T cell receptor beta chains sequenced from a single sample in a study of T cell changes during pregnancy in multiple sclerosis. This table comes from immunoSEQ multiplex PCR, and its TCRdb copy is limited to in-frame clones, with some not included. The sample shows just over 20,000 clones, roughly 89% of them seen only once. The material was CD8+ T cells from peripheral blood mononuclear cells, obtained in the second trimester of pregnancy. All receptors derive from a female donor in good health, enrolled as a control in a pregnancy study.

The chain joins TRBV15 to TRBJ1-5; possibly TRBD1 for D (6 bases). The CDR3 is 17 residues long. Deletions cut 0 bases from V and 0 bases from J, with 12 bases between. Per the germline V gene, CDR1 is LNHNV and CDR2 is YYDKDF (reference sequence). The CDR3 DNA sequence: TGTGCCACCAGCAGAGATGAGCAGGGGCATAGCAATCAGCCCCAGCATTTT. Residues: CATSRDEQGHSNQPQHF.

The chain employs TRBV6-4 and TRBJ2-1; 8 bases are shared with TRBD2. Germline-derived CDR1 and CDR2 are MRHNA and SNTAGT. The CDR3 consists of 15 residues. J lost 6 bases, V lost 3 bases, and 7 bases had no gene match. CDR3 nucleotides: TGTGCCAGCAGTGATTCAGCGGGAGTTGGCAATGAGCAGTTCTTC. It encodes CASSDSAGVGNEQFF.

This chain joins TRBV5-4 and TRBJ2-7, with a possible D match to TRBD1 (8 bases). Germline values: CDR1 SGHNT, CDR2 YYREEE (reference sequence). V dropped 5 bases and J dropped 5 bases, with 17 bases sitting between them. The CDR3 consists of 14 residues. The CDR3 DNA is TGTGCCAGCAGTTACAGGGGGGGGATGGACGAGCAGTACTTC. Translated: CASSYRGGMDEQYF.

CDR3 in DNA: TGTGCCAGCAGCTTAGCGAGGGGAGGTTCACCCCTCCACTTT. It yields the protein CASSLARGGSPLHF. This chain uses TRBV7-8 with TRBJ1-6, with TRBD1 as a possible D gene (5 bases). The CDR3 is 14 residues long. Trimming cost V 0 bases and J 9 bases, with 9 bases left between them. The germline CDR1 and CDR2 sequences are SGHVS and FQNEAQ. The variable domain in full, with the rest retrieved from reference TRBV7-8 and TRBJ1-6, is GAGVSQSPRYKVAKRGQDVALRCDPISGHVSLFWYQQALGQGPEFLTYFQNEAQLDKSGLPSDRFFAERPEGSVSTLKIQRTQQEDSAVYLCASSLARGGSPLHFGNGTRLTVT.

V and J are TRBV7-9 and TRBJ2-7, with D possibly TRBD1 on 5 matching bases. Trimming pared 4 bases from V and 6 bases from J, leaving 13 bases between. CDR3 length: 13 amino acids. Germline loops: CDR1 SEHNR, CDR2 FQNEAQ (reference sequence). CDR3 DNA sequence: TGTGCCAGCAGCTCCCAGGGTTGGGGCGAGCAGTACTTC. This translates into CASSSQGWGEQYF. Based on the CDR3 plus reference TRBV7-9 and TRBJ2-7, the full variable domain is DTGVSQNPRHKITKRGQNVTFRCDPISEHNRLYWYRQTLGQGPEFLTYFQNEAQLEKSRLLSDRFSAERPKGSFSTLEIQRTEQGDSAMYLCASSSQGWGEQYFGPGTRLTVT.

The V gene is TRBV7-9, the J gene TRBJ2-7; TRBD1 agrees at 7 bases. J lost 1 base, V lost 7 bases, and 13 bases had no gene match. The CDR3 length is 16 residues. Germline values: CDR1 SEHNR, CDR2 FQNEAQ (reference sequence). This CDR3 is CASTILEGQRSYEQYF. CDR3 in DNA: TGTGCCAGCACCATACTTGAGGGACAGAGATCCTACGAGCAGTACTTC.

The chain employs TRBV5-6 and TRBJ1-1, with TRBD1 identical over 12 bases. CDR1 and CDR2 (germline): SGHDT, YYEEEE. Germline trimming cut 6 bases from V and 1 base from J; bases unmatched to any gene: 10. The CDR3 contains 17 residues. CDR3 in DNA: TGTGCCAGCAACCTCGCGGGACAGGGGGCATCGAACACTGAAGCTTTCTTT. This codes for CASNLAGQGASNTEAFF.

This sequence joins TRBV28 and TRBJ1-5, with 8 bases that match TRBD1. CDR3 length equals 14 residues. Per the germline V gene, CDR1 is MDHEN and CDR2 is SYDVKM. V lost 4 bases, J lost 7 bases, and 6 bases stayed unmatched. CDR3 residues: CASSSGQGVQPQHF. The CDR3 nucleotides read TGTGCCAGCAGTTCCGGACAGGGAGTCCAGCCCCAGCATTTT.

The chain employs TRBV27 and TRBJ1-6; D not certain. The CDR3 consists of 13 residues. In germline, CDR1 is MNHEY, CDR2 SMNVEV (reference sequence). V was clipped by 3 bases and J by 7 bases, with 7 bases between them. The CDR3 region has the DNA TGTGCCAGCAGTTTTTCTGCGAATTCACCCCTCCACTTT. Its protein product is CASSFSANSPLHF.

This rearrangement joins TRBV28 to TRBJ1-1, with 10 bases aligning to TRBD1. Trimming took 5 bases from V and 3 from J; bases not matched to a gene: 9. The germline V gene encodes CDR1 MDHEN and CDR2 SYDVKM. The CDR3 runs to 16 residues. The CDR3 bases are TGTGCCAGCAGTCCGGGACAGGGGAAGGCGGACACTGAAGCTTTCTTT. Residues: CASSPGQGKADTEAFF.

The DNA of the CDR3 is TGTGCCATACAGGGAAATGACGCTTCACCCCTCCACTTT. Residues: CAIQGNDASPLHF. The chain uses TRBV6-1 and TRBJ1-6, with a possible D match to TRBD1 (6 bases). There are 13 residues in the CDR3. V lost 10 bases and J 9 bases, leaving 16 bases between the germline ends. Germline-derived CDR1 and CDR2 are MNHNS and SASEGT.

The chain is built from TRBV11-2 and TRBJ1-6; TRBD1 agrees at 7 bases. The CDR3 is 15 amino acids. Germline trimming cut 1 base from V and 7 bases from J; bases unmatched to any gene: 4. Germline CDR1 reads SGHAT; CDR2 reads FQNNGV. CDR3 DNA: TGTGCCAGCAGCTTAGTTCTGACAGGGAATTCACCCCTCCACTTT. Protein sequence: CASSLVLTGNSPLHF.

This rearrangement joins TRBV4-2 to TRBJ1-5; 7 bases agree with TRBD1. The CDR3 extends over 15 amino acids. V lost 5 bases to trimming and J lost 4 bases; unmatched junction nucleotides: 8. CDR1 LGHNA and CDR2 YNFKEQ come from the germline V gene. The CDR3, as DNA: TGTGCCAGCAGCGAATTCGACAGGGCGAATCAGCCCCAGCATTTT. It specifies CASSEFDRANQPQHF.

CDR3 residues: CASSDSSGPYNEQFF. CDR3 bases: TGTGCCAGCAGTGACTCGAGTGGGCCCTACAATGAGCAGTTCTTC. The gene calls are TRBV6-4 and TRBJ2-1; D is ambiguous. There are 15 residues in the CDR3. The V gene lost 0 bases and the J gene lost 2 bases, with 8 bases spanning the gap. Germline CDR1 and CDR2: MRHNA and SNTAGT.

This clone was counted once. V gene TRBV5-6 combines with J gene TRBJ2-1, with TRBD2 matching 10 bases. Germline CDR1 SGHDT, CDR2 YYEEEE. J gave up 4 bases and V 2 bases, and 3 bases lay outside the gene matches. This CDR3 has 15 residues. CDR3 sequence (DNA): TGTGCCAGCAGCTTCTCTAGCGGGAGTTACAATGAGCAGTTCTTC. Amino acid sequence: CASSFSSGSYNEQFF.

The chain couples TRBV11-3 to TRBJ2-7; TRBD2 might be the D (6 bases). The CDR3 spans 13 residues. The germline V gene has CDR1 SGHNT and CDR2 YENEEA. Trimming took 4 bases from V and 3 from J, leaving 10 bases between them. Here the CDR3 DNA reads TGTGCCAGCAGCTCCGGGGGTTACTACGAGCAGTACTTC. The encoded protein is CASSSGGYYEQYF.

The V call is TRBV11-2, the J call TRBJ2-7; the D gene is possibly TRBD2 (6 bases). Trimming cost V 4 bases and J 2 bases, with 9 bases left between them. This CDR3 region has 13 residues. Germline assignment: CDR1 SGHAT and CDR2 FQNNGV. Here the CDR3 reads CASSSGLPYEQYF. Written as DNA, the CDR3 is TGTGCCAGCAGCTCGGGACTTCCCTACGAGCAGTACTTC.